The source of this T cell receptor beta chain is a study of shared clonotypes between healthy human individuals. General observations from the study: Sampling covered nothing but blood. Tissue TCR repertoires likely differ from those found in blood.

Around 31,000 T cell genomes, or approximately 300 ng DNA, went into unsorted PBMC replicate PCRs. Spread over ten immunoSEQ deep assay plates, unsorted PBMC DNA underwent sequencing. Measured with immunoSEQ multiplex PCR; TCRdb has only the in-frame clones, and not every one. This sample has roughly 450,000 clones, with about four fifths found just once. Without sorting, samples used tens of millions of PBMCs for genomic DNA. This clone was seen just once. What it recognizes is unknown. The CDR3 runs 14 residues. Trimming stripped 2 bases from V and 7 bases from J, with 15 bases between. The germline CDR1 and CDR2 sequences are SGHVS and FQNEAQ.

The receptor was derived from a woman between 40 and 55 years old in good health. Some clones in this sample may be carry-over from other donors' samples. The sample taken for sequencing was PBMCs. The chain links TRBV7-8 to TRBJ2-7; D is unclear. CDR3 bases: TGTGCCAGCAGCTTACCGCGGACGGGCGCGGAGCAGTACTTC. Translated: CASSLPRTGAEQYF.